One and the same sample provided the 32 T cell receptor beta chains below, sequenced in a study of cytomegalovirus exposure and HLA in healthy donors (TCRdb year 2017). The method behind the library was the immunoSEQ multiplex PCR assay. A mixture of 60 forward primers for TCR Vbeta segments and 13 reverse primers for TCR Jbeta segments was used in the multiplex PCR. Entries here come from immuneACCESS through TCRdb and include only in-frame sequences with V and J called. Some clones fail to appear in such tables; in the studies checked, an unresolved V gene covers under half of the shortfall, and the cause of the remainder is unknown. The sample data list about 130,000 clones, and more than 65% of these were observed just once. The leading ten clones occupy 2.6% of the sample. Sequencing was done on a sample of PBMCs. The source of these receptors is a woman aged 55-69 years in good health and CMV-seropositive.

The rearrangement links TRBV5-4 to TRBJ2-3, with 10 bases that match TRBD2. Germline V gene sequence: CDR1 SGHNT, CDR2 YYREEE (reference sequence). Trimming cost V 3 bases and J 4 bases; bases outside gene matches: 5. CDR3 length: 15 residues. The CDR3 reads CASSSSGGDADTQYF. In DNA, the CDR3 is TGTGCCAGCAGCTCTAGCGGGGGTGACGCAGATACGCAGTATTTT.

This chain connects TRBV11-3 to TRBJ2-1; perhaps TRBD1 as D (6 bases). The CDR3 is 16 amino acids. Germline CDR1 and CDR2: SGHNT and YENEEA. V dropped 4 bases and J dropped 5 bases, with 18 bases sitting between them. The DNA of the CDR3 is TGTGCCAGCAGCTCGGACAGCTCTCTAGGGAACAATGAGCAGTTCTTC. Protein sequence: CASSSDSSLGNNEQFF.

Here the CDR3 reads CASSHSGTGDEKLFF. CDR3 bases: TGTGCCAGCAGTCACTCCGGGACAGGGGATGAAAAACTGTTTTTT. The chain links TRBV9 to TRBJ1-4; 10 nucleotides agree with TRBD1. J lost 6 bases, V lost 5 bases, and 7 bases had no gene match. CDR1 and CDR2 from the germline V gene are SGDLS and YYNGEE. CDR3 size: 15 residues.

This clone has only a few counts. The rearrangement links TRBV29-1 to TRBJ1-5, with D uncertain. Between the trimmed V and J ends, which lost 4 bases and 5 bases, there was a span of 12 bases. CDR3 length: 13 residues. The germline V gene encodes CDR1 SQVTM and CDR2 ANQGSEA. The CDR3 DNA is TGCAGCGTTGTAAGCGTAGCGGATCAGCCCCAGCATTTT. It specifies CSVVSVADQPQHF.

A note on this clone: A read error may produce the germline difference seen at one junction end. This chain connects TRBV7-7 to TRBJ2-1; TRBD2 agrees at 11 bases. Looked up from germline, CDR1 is SSHAT and CDR2 is FNYEAQ (reference sequence). The CDR3 loop spans 15 amino acids. The CDR3 sequence: CASSEGSGGENEQFF. The CDR3 DNA is TGTGCTAGCAGCGAGGGTAGCGGGGGGGAGAATGAGCAGTTCTTC.

To note about this clone: One end of the junction fails to match germline, which may point to a read error. J is TRBJ2-3 and V is TRBV5-1; TRBD2 matches at 12 bases. Looked up from germline, CDR1 is SGHRS and CDR2 is YFSETQ. The CDR3 runs to 14 residues. CDR3 amino acids: CASSLGTSGPPRDF. Here the CDR3 DNA reads TGCGCCAGCAGCCTCGGGACTAGCGGGCCCCCCCGGGATTTT.

The V gene is TRBV5-1, the J gene TRBJ2-2, with D tentatively TRBD1 (6 bases). The CDR3 consists of 13 residues. With 4 bases removed from V and 7 bases from J, the gap between germline ends came to 11 bases. The germline V gene has CDR1 SGHRS and CDR2 YFSETQ. The CDR3 DNA reads as TGCGCCAGCAGCGGGGGCTTGGGCGGGGAGCTGTTTTTT. This sequence encodes CASSGGLGGELFF.

The chain uses TRBV25-1 and TRBJ2-4; D is perhaps TRBD1 (6 bases). V was shortened by 5 bases and J by 0 bases, with 14 bases between the two germline ends. The germline gives CDR1 MGHDK, CDR2 SYGVNS. This CDR3 contains 16 residues. Written as DNA, the CDR3 is TGTGCCAGCAGTCCACAGGGCAGTCTAGCCAAAAACATTCAGTACTTC. This encodes CASSPQGSLAKNIQYF.

CDR3 loop: CASSWGQGAGYTF. The CDR3 DNA follows: TGTGCCAGCAGTTGGGGACAGGGGGCTGGCTACACCTTC. The chain recombines TRBV13 with TRBJ1-2, with 12 bases matching TRBD1. V was clipped by 6 bases and J by 7 bases; unmatched bases: 3. In germline, CDR1 is PRHDT, CDR2 FYEKMQ (reference sequence). The length of the CDR3 is 13 residues.

This sequence joins TRBV19 and TRBJ2-5, with a possible D match to TRBD2 (5 bases). Trimming removed 3 bases at V and 3 bases at J, with 11 bases between. Germline V lookup: CDR1 LNHDA, CDR2 SQIVND (reference sequence). This CDR3 is 14 amino acids long. The CDR3 loop reads CASSMEGSEETQYF. CDR3 sequence (DNA): TGTGCCAGTAGTATGGAAGGGAGCGAAGAGACCCAGTACTTC.

V gene TRBV6-5 combines with J gene TRBJ2-1, with D possibly matching TRBD1 (6 bases). The ends were cut back, 5 bases at V and 4 bases at J, with 9 bases in the middle. Germline loops: CDR1 MNHEY, CDR2 SVGAGI. The CDR3 consists of 13 residues. Here the CDR3 DNA reads TGTGCCAGCAGTCCGGACAGTTACAATGAGCAGTTCTTC. Its translation: CASSPDSYNEQFF.

This chain links TRBV19 with TRBJ1-5, with D possibly TRBD1 on 5 matching bases. Germline CDR1 and CDR2: LNHDA and SQIVND (reference sequence). Trimming cost V 5 bases and J 3 bases, with 11 bases left between them. The CDR3 extends over 14 amino acids. The CDR3 reads CASSFRQFNQPQHF. CDR3 DNA sequence: TGTGCCAGTAGTTTTCGACAGTTCAATCAGCCCCAGCATTTT.

The rearrangement links TRBV5-1 to TRBJ1-4, with D perhaps matching TRBD1 (5 bases). Germline-derived CDR1 and CDR2 are SGHRS and YFSETQ. V lost 4 bases and J lost 4, with 11 bases in between. The CDR3 extends over 14 amino acids. This chain's CDR3 is CASSQGQSNEKLFF. CDR3 nucleotides: TGCGCCAGCAGCCAGGGCCAAAGTAATGAAAAACTGTTTTTT.

This clone has just a few counts. Other DNA sequences in this specimen translate into the identical CDR3. The chain employs TRBV7-8 and TRBJ2-7; D gene ambiguous. The CDR3 is made up of 14 amino acids. CDR1 and CDR2 (germline): SGHVS, FQNEAQ. Trimming shortened V by 1 base and J by 3 bases, and 10 bases separated the two germline ends. The CDR3 protein is CASSLGGSDYEQYF. CDR3 DNA sequence: TGTGCCAGCAGCTTAGGAGGATCAGACTACGAGCAGTACTTC. Filled out from reference TRBV7-8 and TRBJ2-7, the complete variable domain reads GAGVSQSPRYKVAKRGQDVALRCDPISGHVSLFWYQQALGQGPEFLTYFQNEAQLDKSGLPSDRFFAERPEGSVSTLKIQRTQQEDSAVYLCASSLGGSDYEQYFGPGTRLTVT.

The V gene is TRBV5-1, the J gene TRBJ1-2; D is possibly TRBD1 (6 bases). The CDR3 contains 14 residues. Trimming shortened V by 6 bases and J by 7 bases, and 19 bases separated the two germline ends. Germline CDR1 is SGHRS and CDR2 is YFSETQ. In DNA, the CDR3 is TGCGCCAGCACCGGCGGGGGCGGAGGTGGTGGCTACACCTTC. It encodes CASTGGGGGGGYTF. Full variable domain (missing parts from reference TRBV5-1 and TRBJ1-2): KAGVTQTPRYLIKTRGQQVTLSCSPISGHRSVSWYQQTPGQGLQFLFEYFSETQRNKGNFPGRFSGRQFSNSRSEMNVSTLELGDSALYLCASTGGGGGGGYTFGSGTRLTVV.

The genes are TRBV5-6 and TRBJ2-5; tentative D call: TRBD2 (6 bases). CDR1 is SGHDT and CDR2 is YYEEEE in the germline V gene. The CDR3 consists of 13 residues. Trimming stripped 4 bases from V and 3 bases from J, with 10 bases between. The DNA for the CDR3 is TGTGCCAGCAGCCTCGGCGGGGAAGAGACCCAGTACTTC. Amino acids: CASSLGGEETQYF.

This chain connects TRBV7-3 to TRBJ2-2; 7 bases agree with TRBD1. In germline, CDR1 is SGHTA, CDR2 FQGTGA. V lost 0 bases, J lost 4 bases, and 14 bases stayed unmatched. The CDR3 covers 19 residues. This chain's CDR3 is CASSLTPTPTGAGTGELFF. The CDR3 region has the DNA TGTGCCAGCAGCTTAACCCCCACCCCCACAGGGGCAGGCACCGGGGAGCTGTTTTTT.

The J gene is TRBJ2-2, the V gene TRBV4-2; D is perhaps TRBD2 (6 bases). The CDR3 totals 15 residues. Germline lookup yields CDR1 LGHNA and CDR2 YNFKEQ. V gave up 1 base and J gave up 4 bases, with 10 bases separating them. The CDR3 region is CASSQGETSTGELFF. The CDR3 DNA sequence: TGTGCCAGCAGCCAAGGGGAGACTAGCACCGGGGAGCTGTTTTTT.

CDR3 sequence: CASRRGGITGELFF. The CDR3 DNA reads as TGTGCCAGCAGACGAGGGGGAATCACCGGGGAGCTGTTTTTT. This chain joins TRBV6-1 and TRBJ2-2, with D tentatively TRBD1 (6 bases). CDR3 length equals 14 residues. CDR1 is MNHNS, CDR2 SASEGT, per germline. Trimming pared 6 bases from V and 4 bases from J, leaving 12 bases between.

The rearrangement uses TRBV5-1 and TRBJ1-6; a weak D match, TRBD1 (5 bases). The V gene's germline CDR1 is SGHRS and CDR2 YFSETQ. CDR3 length: 14 amino acids. With 1 base removed from V and 10 bases from J, the gap between germline ends came to 12 bases. The CDR3 loop reads CASSLSGENSPLHF. The CDR3 nucleotides read TGCGCCAGCAGCTTGTCGGGGGAGAACTCACCCCTCCACTTT.

The chain combines TRBV5-1 with TRBJ2-5, with 8 bases aligning to TRBD2. V was pared by 4 bases and J by 2 bases, with 16 bases of the junction left unmatched. The CDR3 is 18 amino acids. Germline CDR1 is SGHRS and CDR2 is YFSETQ. The CDR3 protein is CASSTLPLERGRQETQYF. The DNA of the CDR3 is TGCGCCAGCAGCACCCTGCCCCTTGAGCGGGGGCGTCAAGAGACCCAGTACTTC.

The chain employs TRBV11-2 and TRBJ2-5; a weak D match, TRBD2 (6 bases). The CDR3 runs to 14 residues. Germline CDR1 SGHAT, CDR2 FQNNGV. Trimming removed 1 base at V and 5 bases at J, with 11 bases between. The CDR3 region is CASSLGVLAETQYF. Here the CDR3 DNA reads TGTGCCAGCAGCTTAGGGGTCCTAGCGGAGACCCAGTACTTC.

This chain links TRBV19 with TRBJ1-2; TRBD1 agrees at 9 bases. V shed 0 bases, J shed 0 bases, and the junction held 8 bases outside the gene matches. Germline V gene sequence: CDR1 LNHDA, CDR2 SQIVND (reference sequence). The CDR3 totals 18 residues. The CDR3 DNA follows: TGTGCCAGTAGTATAGATCTCCTGACAGGGGGTCCTAACTATGGCTACACCTTC. This encodes CASSIDLLTGGPNYGYTF. The variable domain in full, with the rest retrieved from reference TRBV19 and TRBJ1-2, is DGGITQSPKYLFRKEGQNVTLSCEQNLNHDAMYWYRQDPGQGLRLIYYSQIVNDFQKGDIAEGYSVSREKKESFPLTVTSAQKNPTAFYLCASSIDLLTGGPNYGYTFGSGTRLTVV.

On this clone: One end of the junction does not line up with germline, which may come from a read error. The chain recombines TRBV7-9 with TRBJ1-1; D ambiguous. The germline gives CDR1 SEHNR, CDR2 FQNEAQ (reference sequence). The CDR3 runs 12 residues. The chain's CDR3 is CSSSLEQPRAFF. CDR3 coding DNA: TGTTCCAGCAGCTTAGAACAACCCCGTGCTTTCTTT.

V gene TRBV11-2 combines with J gene TRBJ1-6; 8 bases align to TRBD1. CDR3 size: 15 residues. The germline V gene has CDR1 SGHAT and CDR2 FQNNGV. V trimming: 4 bases; J trimming: 3 bases; junction bases outside the gene matches: 2. CDR3 residues: CASSSDRVYNSPLHF. For the CDR3, the DNA is TGTGCCAGCAGCTCGGACAGGGTCTATAATTCACCCCTCCACTTT.

The chain combines TRBV4-1 with TRBJ2-7; 11 bases are a match to TRBD1. The CDR3 runs to 16 residues. CDR1 and CDR2 (germline): MGHRA, YSYEKL. Trimming at V came to 4 bases and at J to 6 bases, leaving 11 bases not matched to a gene. CDR3 in DNA: TGCGCCAGCAGCCGCCTCCCAGGGACAGGGGGTGGCGAGCAGTACTTC. It specifies CASSRLPGTGGGEQYF.

This clone was picked up a small number of times. The chain has TRBV6-5 and TRBJ1-4, with D possibly TRBD1 on 6 matching bases. V lost 6 bases and J 8 bases, leaving 13 bases between the germline ends. CDR3 length equals 13 residues. Germline CDR1 is MNHEY and CDR2 is SVGAGI. The CDR3 region is CASRRQVPEKLFF. The CDR3 bases are TGTGCCAGCAGACGACAGGTCCCGGAAAAACTGTTTTTT.

In this sample, this clone turned up a few times. V and J are TRBV19 and TRBJ1-5; the D gene is possibly TRBD1 (5 bases). CDR1 is LNHDA and CDR2 is SQIVND in the germline V gene (reference sequence). V was shortened by 7 bases and J by 5 bases, with 21 bases between the two germline ends. The CDR3 contains 16 residues. The CDR3 here is CASISVEGQLDQPQHF. The CDR3 DNA follows: TGTGCCAGTATATCGGTGGAGGGGCAGTTGGATCAGCCCCAGCATTTT.

This clone occurred a few times. CDR3 amino acids: CASTMDRGYGYTF. The DNA for the CDR3 is TGTGCCAGTACCATGGACAGGGGCTATGGCTACACCTTC. The chain uses TRBV19 and TRBJ1-2; TRBD1 agrees at 9 bases. The V and J ends lost 7 bases and 4 bases, in that order; junction bases with no gene match: 4. The germline V gene encodes CDR1 LNHDA and CDR2 SQIVND (reference sequence). This CDR3 spans 13 amino acids. The full variable domain, completed using reference TRBV19 and TRBJ1-2, is DGGITQSPKYLFRKEGQNVTLSCEQNLNHDAMYWYRQDPGQGLRLIYYSQIVNDFQKGDIAEGYSVSREKKESFPLTVTSAQKNPTAFYLCASTMDRGYGYTFGSGTRLTVV.

The chain recombines TRBV7-3 with TRBJ2-3, with 8 bases fitting TRBD1. V shed 5 bases, J shed 5 bases, and the junction held 9 bases outside the gene matches. The germline CDR1 and CDR2 sequences are SGHTA and FQGTGA. The CDR3 loop spans 15 amino acids. This CDR3 reads CASSPGGAVGDTQYF. The DNA for the CDR3 is TGTGCCAGCAGCCCAGGGGGCGCGGTTGGAGATACGCAGTATTTT.

This chain uses TRBV11-2 with TRBJ1-3; D uncertain. Trimming stripped 5 bases from V and 4 bases from J, with 15 bases between. Germline V gene sequence: CDR1 SGHAT, CDR2 FQNNGV. The CDR3 loop spans 15 amino acids. In DNA form, the CDR3 reads TGTGCCAGCAGCCCATCTTTCGACTCCGGAAACACCATATATTTT. Residues: CASSPSFDSGNTIYF.

This clone was seen just once. V gene TRBV5-1 combines with J gene TRBJ2-7; the match to TRBD2 covers 7 bases. V trimming: 0 bases; J trimming: 2 bases; junction bases outside the gene matches: 5. Germline CDR1 is SGHRS and CDR2 is YFSETQ. The CDR3 sequence is 15 residues long. This chain's CDR3 is CASSLVGGGAYEQYF. CDR3 DNA: TGCGCCAGCAGCTTGGTTGGCGGGGGAGCCTACGAGCAGTACTTC.